One sample yielded the 21 T cell receptor beta chains listed below, sequenced in a study of blood T cell repertoires in COVID-19. TCRdb's table, derived via immunoSEQ multiplex PCR, lists solely in-frame clones and lacks some. The table has over 120,000 clones, approximately 81% seen once; the top ten hold 2.6%. Sequencing was performed on peripheral blood. These receptor sequences come from a human donor with acute or convalescent COVID-19. The donor label of this sample is uncertain.

This clone was observed once. The chain recombines TRBV24-1 with TRBJ2-1, with TRBD1 as a possible D gene (5 bases). This CDR3 has 17 amino acids. Germline CDR1 KGHDR, CDR2 SFDVKD. The germline V and J ends were trimmed by 4 bases and 4 bases, with 19 bases remaining between them. In DNA form, the CDR3 reads TGTGCCACCAGTGACCCCGAGCAGCCTAAGGGGTACAATGAGCAGTTCTTC. It specifies CATSDPEQPKGYNEQFF.

The table lists this clone with a count of one. The chain has TRBV19 and TRBJ1-2; TRBD1 matches at 7 bases. The germline gives CDR1 LNHDA, CDR2 SQIVND (reference sequence). V gave up 5 bases and J gave up 4 bases; unmatched junction bases: 13. This CDR3 is 16 amino acids long. The DNA for the CDR3 is TGTGCCAGTAGTCCTCCCGACAGGGTGATAAGCTATGGCTACACCTTC. Amino acids: CASSPPDRVISYGYTF.

The rearrangement uses TRBV7-9 and TRBJ1-5; no firm D call. V was cut by 1 base and J by 2 bases, with 9 bases left in between. The germline V gene has CDR1 SEHNR and CDR2 FQNEAQ (reference sequence). CDR3 length: 15 amino acids. CDR3 DNA sequence: TGTGCCAGCAGCTTAGAAGGGAGGGGCAATCAGCCCCAGCATTTT. Protein sequence: CASSLEGRGNQPQHF. The whole variable domain, filled in from reference TRBV7-9 and TRBJ1-5, reads DTGVSQNPRHKITKRGQNVTFRCDPISEHNRLYWYRQTLGQGPEFLTYFQNEAQLEKSRLLSDRFSAERPKGSFSTLEIQRTEQGDSAMYLCASSLEGRGNQPQHFGDGTRLSIL.

CDR3: CASSLVGGGASYNEQFF. In DNA form, the CDR3 reads TGTGCCAGCAGCCTGGTTGGCGGGGGGGCCTCATACAATGAGCAGTTCTTC. This chain uses TRBV5-4 with TRBJ2-1; 9 positions match TRBD2. The V gene end was trimmed by 4 bases and the J gene end by 4 bases; junction bases not matched to a gene: 12. Germline V gene data show CDR1 as SGHNT and CDR2 as YYREEE (reference sequence). This CDR3 is 17 amino acids long.

The chain has TRBV11-3 and TRBJ2-7; 9 nucleotides align to TRBD2. The CDR3 is 18 amino acids. Germline V lookup: CDR1 SGHNT, CDR2 YENEEA. Trimming removed 4 bases from V and 5 bases from J; junction bases left unmatched: 18. CDR3 region: CASSSKGVAGVHSHEQYV. The CDR3 coding sequence is TGTGCCAGCAGCTCTAAAGGGGTAGCGGGAGTGCACAGCCACGAGCAGTACGTC.

The CDR3 DNA sequence: TGTGCCAGCAGCTTGGCGGGTCTGGGGCCTAACTATGGCTACACCTTC. Residues: CASSLAGLGPNYGYTF. The chain joins TRBV5-4 to TRBJ1-2, with D perhaps TRBD1 (5 bases). This CDR3 spans 16 amino acids. Germline V gene lookup returns CDR1 SGHNT and CDR2 YYREEE (reference sequence). V was cut by 0 bases and J by 0 bases, with 12 bases left in between.

In this sample, this clone is medium-sized. This chain connects TRBV29-1 to TRBJ1-2; D unclear. The germline V gene encodes CDR1 SQVTM and CDR2 ANQGSEA. Deletions cut 3 bases from V and 1 base from J, with 9 bases between. The CDR3 extends over 13 amino acids. The CDR3 spells CSVEEGNNYGYTF. CDR3 bases: TGCAGCGTTGAGGAGGGTAATAACTATGGCTACACCTTC.

This clone was recorded only once. This chain connects TRBV4-2 to TRBJ2-7; D is unclear. Per the germline V gene, CDR1 is LGHNA and CDR2 is YNFKEQ. Trimming shortened V by 0 bases and J by 5 bases, and 11 bases separated the two germline ends. The CDR3 length is 14 residues. The CDR3, as DNA: TGTGCCAGCAGCCAAGATCGTTCCTTTGACGAGCAGTACTTC. Residues: CASSQDRSFDEQYF.

The chain uses TRBV24-1 and TRBJ1-2; D possibly corresponds to TRBD1 (5 bases). Germline CDR1 is KGHDR and CDR2 is SFDVKD. V was clipped by 3 bases and J by 3 bases, with 13 bases between them. This CDR3 spans 15 amino acids. CDR3 bases: TGTGCCACCAGTGATGGAGCGGGACTAGACTATGGCTACACCTTC. Protein: CATSDGAGLDYGYTF.

This clone appeared once. The V call is TRBV4-2, the J call TRBJ1-2; 9 bases are a match to TRBD1. V lost 0 bases to trimming and J lost 2 bases; unmatched junction nucleotides: 4. Germline CDR1 is LGHNA and CDR2 is YNFKEQ. The CDR3 consists of 16 residues. The CDR3 sequence: CASSQDGTGKNYGYTF. DNA for the CDR3: TGTGCCAGCAGCCAAGATGGGACAGGGAAAAACTATGGCTACACCTTC.

The V and J genes are TRBV6-1 and TRBJ1-6; TRBD1 aligns across 7 bases. The junction had 25 bases not matched to a gene; V was cut back by 4 bases and J by 10 bases. This CDR3 spans 20 amino acids. The germline CDR1 and CDR2 sequences are MNHNS and SASEGT. The CDR3 DNA is TGTGCCAGCAGTGGAACCGGGACAGCCACTGACGGAGCCCAGGGGTCACCCCTCCACTTT. It codes for CASSGTGTATDGAQGSPLHF.

This chain uses TRBV30 with TRBJ1-5; TRBD1 is a possible D gene (5 bases). The germline CDR1 and CDR2 sequences are GTSNPN and SVGIG (reference sequence). V shed 0 bases and J shed 2 bases, with 11 bases lying between them. The length of the CDR3 is 15 residues. CDR3 coding DNA: TGTGCCTGGAGTGTAAACAGGTTGGGCAATCAGCCCCAGCATTTT. Translating it yields CAWSVNRLGNQPQHF.

This clone was counted only a few times. This chain uses TRBV5-1 with TRBJ1-2; D gene uncertain. The germline V gene has CDR1 SGHRS and CDR2 YFSETQ. V lost 0 bases to trimming and J lost 8 bases, with 11 bases between them. The CDR3 loop spans 13 amino acids. CDR3 protein: CASSLEGSGGYTF. In DNA form, the CDR3 reads TGCGCCAGCAGCTTGGAGGGATCGGGAGGCTACACCTTC.

The chain carries TRBV10-3 and TRBJ2-2; 8 positions agree with TRBD2. CDR3 size: 14 residues. The trim removed 6 bases at V and 3 bases at J, leaving 3 bases unmatched. The germline V gene has CDR1 ENHRY and CDR2 SYGVKD. Here the CDR3 DNA reads TGTGCCATCAGAGCGGGGGCAGACACCGGGGAGCTGTTTTTT. Translation: CAIRAGADTGELFF.

This clone was counted only a few times. V usage is TRBV5-1 and J usage is TRBJ1-2; weak D call: TRBD1 (6 bases). CDR3 size: 13 residues. The germline V gene encodes CDR1 SGHRS and CDR2 YFSETQ. The V gene lost 3 bases and the J gene lost 3 bases, with 9 bases spanning the gap. CDR3 sequence (DNA): TGCGCCAGCAGCTGGGACATAGACTATGGCTACACCTTC. This sequence encodes CASSWDIDYGYTF.

CDR3 bases: TGTGCCAGCAGCTTAGGGAGCAGCTCCAATGAGCAGTTCTTC. Protein: CASSLGSSSNEQFF. The chain couples TRBV7-9 to TRBJ2-1; D unresolved. This CDR3 spans 14 amino acids. V was trimmed by 1 base and J by 6 bases, leaving 10 bases between them. From germline, CDR1 is SEHNR and CDR2 FQNEAQ (reference sequence).

This clone has only one observation. The chain is built from TRBV4-3 and TRBJ1-2; tentatively, D is TRBD1 (6 bases). The V gene's germline CDR1 is LGHNA and CDR2 YSLEER. V dropped 0 bases and J dropped 5 bases, with 16 bases sitting between them. The CDR3 contains 16 residues. The CDR3 loop reads CASSQELAGATYGYTF. The CDR3 nucleotides read TGCGCCAGCAGCCAAGAGTTGGCAGGGGCTACATATGGCTACACCTTC.

This clone was detected only once. The chain links TRBV30 to TRBJ1-1; TRBD1 agrees at 7 bases. This CDR3 contains 12 residues. V was clipped by 5 bases and J by 5 bases; unmatched bases: 5. Germline assignment: CDR1 GTSNPN and CDR2 SVGIG (reference sequence). In DNA form, the CDR3 reads TGTGCCTGGGGCACAGGGGTAACTGAAGCTTTCTTT. It specifies CAWGTGVTEAFF. Drawing the rest from reference TRBV30 and TRBJ1-1, the complete variable domain is SQTIHQWPATLVQPVGSPLSLECTVEGTSNPNLYWYRQAAGRGLQLLFYSVGIGQISSEVPQNLSASRPQDRQFILSSKKLLLSDSGFYLCAWGTGVTEAFFGQGTRLTVV.

V and J are TRBV7-8 and TRBJ1-1; D is unclear. V was cut by 5 bases and J by 2 bases, with 12 bases left in between. Germline lookup yields CDR1 SGHVS and CDR2 FQNEAQ. The CDR3 contains 14 residues. The CDR3 loop is CASSRGLTNTEAFF. The CDR3 bases are TGTGCCAGCAGCCGAGGCCTTACAAACACTGAAGCTTTCTTT.

J is TRBJ2-3 and V is TRBV29-1; TRBD2 aligns across 9 bases. CDR1 is SQVTM, CDR2 ANQGSEA, per germline. Germline trimming cut 4 bases from V and 6 bases from J; bases unmatched to any gene: 8. This CDR3 comprises 14 residues. DNA of the CDR3: TGCAGCGTTGTTGGCGGGGGGGCACGGGATACGCAGTATTTT. It yields the protein CSVVGGGARDTQYF.

In its sample, this clone was seen a few times. Here the CDR3 reads CASSVGRANYGYTF. The DNA for the CDR3 is TGTGCCAGCAGCGTAGGTAGAGCTAACTATGGCTACACCTTC. The rearrangement uses TRBV9 and TRBJ1-2; D not certain. Between the trimmed V and J ends, which lost 0 bases and 0 bases, there was a span of 6 bases. The CDR3 totals 14 residues. Germline V gene lookup returns CDR1 SGDLS and CDR2 YYNGEE.